These 18 T cell receptor beta chains came from one sample sequenced in a study of cytomegalovirus exposure and HLA in healthy donors. The study ran its PCR with 60 Vbeta and 13 Jbeta primers. Method: immunoSEQ multiplex PCR; TCRdb's copy keeps in-frame clones and lacks some. The sample lists tens of thousands of clones, approximately 76% seen once, with 5.4% in the top ten. The sample was PBMCs. The receptors stem from a man in his forties or fifties in good health and CMV-seronegative.

This chain joins TRBV5-1 and TRBJ2-7; a weak D match, TRBD1 (6 bases). Trimming stripped 4 bases from V and 1 base from J, with 12 bases between. From germline, CDR1 is SGHRS and CDR2 YFSETQ. The CDR3 extends over 14 amino acids. The CDR3 bases are TGCGCCAGCAGCCCCCGGGACACTTCCTACGAGCAGTACTTC. It is translated as CASSPRDTSYEQYF.

The chain uses TRBV5-6 and TRBJ2-5; weak D call: TRBD1 (5 bases). Germline V CDR1 and CDR2: SGHDT, YYEEEE. The CDR3 has 15 residues. V was pared by 3 bases and J by 2 bases, with 14 bases between. The CDR3 nucleotides read TGTGCCAGCAGCTACCGACAGCGATCTCAAGAGACCCAGTACTTC. Protein sequence: CASSYRQRSQETQYF.

The DNA for the CDR3 is TGTGCCAGCAGTACTCCAGGGGGCTCTGGAAACACCATATATTTT. As protein: CASSTPGGSGNTIYF. The chain carries TRBV6-5 and TRBJ1-3; 7 bases map to TRBD1. Per the germline V gene, CDR1 is MNHEY and CDR2 is SVGAGI. The CDR3 sequence is 15 residues long. V gave up 5 bases and J gave up 0 bases; unmatched junction bases: 4.

The chain joins TRBV11-3 to TRBJ2-7; D is perhaps TRBD2 (7 bases). Trimming left V 2 bases short and J 6 bases short, with 14 bases between. Germline-derived CDR1 and CDR2 are SGHNT and YENEEA. The CDR3 covers 14 residues. The CDR3 sequence: CASSLTGGPGEQYF. Written as DNA, the CDR3 is TGTGCCAGCAGCTTAACGGGGGGCCCCGGCGAGCAGTACTTC. The whole variable domain, filled in from reference TRBV11-3 and TRBJ2-7, reads EAGVVQSPRYKIIEKKQPVAFWCNPISGHNTLYWYLQNLGQGPELLIRYENEEAVDDSQLPKDRFSAERLKGVDSTLKIQPAELGDSAVYLCASSLTGGPGEQYFGPGTRLTVT.

The chain carries TRBV19 and TRBJ1-2; D is undetermined. CDR3 length: 14 amino acids. The germline V gene encodes CDR1 LNHDA and CDR2 SQIVND (reference sequence). Trimming cost V 1 base and J 2 bases, with 8 bases left between them. The CDR3 spells CASSIAPPNYGYTF. CDR3 bases: TGTGCCAGTAGTATAGCCCCTCCCAACTATGGCTACACCTTC.

The rearrangement links TRBV30 to TRBJ2-5, with D tentatively TRBD2 (7 bases). CDR3 length: 14 residues. Germline V gene lookup returns CDR1 GTSNPN and CDR2 SVGIG (reference sequence). Trimming pared 6 bases from V and 4 bases from J, leaving 18 bases between. CDR3 protein: CACQTRGGRETQYF. The CDR3 nucleotides are TGTGCCTGCCAAACGAGGGGGGGGAGAGAGACCCAGTACTTC.

The CDR3 spells CARNGTDNEQYF. Written as DNA, the CDR3 is TGTGCTAGGAATGGGACAGATAACGAGCAGTACTTC. The chain links TRBV7-7 to TRBJ2-7, with TRBD1 matching 7 bases. The CDR3 has 12 residues. From germline, CDR1 is SSHAT and CDR2 FNYEAQ (reference sequence).

The chain combines TRBV6-5 with TRBJ2-5; D gene unclear. V was clipped by 0 bases and J by 2 bases, with 10 bases between them. This CDR3 is built from 15 residues. Germline V gene sequence: CDR1 MNHEY, CDR2 SVGAGI. DNA for the CDR3: TGTGCCAGCAGTTACTCGGTGGCACAGCAAGAGACCCAGTACTTC. Protein product: CASSYSVAQQETQYF.

The gene calls are TRBV6-6 and TRBJ1-2; 7 bases are a match to TRBD1. Germline CDR1 is MNHNY and CDR2 is SVGAGI (reference sequence). The junction had 5 bases not matched to a gene; V was cut back by 5 bases and J by 8 bases. CDR3 length equals 12 residues. The CDR3 nucleotides read TGTGCCAGCAGTCTGCAGGGGGAAGGCTACACCTTC. It encodes CASSLQGEGYTF.

As concerns this clone: The junction departs from the called germline gene at one end, perhaps through a read error. The chain couples TRBV7-7 to TRBJ1-4; 7 nucleotides line up with TRBD1. The CDR3 has 14 amino acids. Germline CDR1 reads SSHAT; CDR2 reads FNYEAQ (reference sequence). In DNA form, the CDR3 reads TGTGCTAGCAGCTTAGGGGGCAGGGGCGAAAAACTGTTTTTT. This gives the protein CASSLGGRGEKLFF.

This chain uses TRBV5-8 with TRBJ1-5, with D perhaps TRBD1 (5 bases). Trimming pared 6 bases from V and 6 bases from J, leaving 19 bases between. Germline-derived CDR1 and CDR2 are SGHTS and YDEGEE. The CDR3 totals 15 residues. The CDR3 is CASTRQTLRRQPQHF. The CDR3 DNA is TGTGCCAGCACCCGACAGACCCTTCGTCGTCAGCCCCAGCATTTT.

The V gene is TRBV9, the J gene TRBJ1-3; 7 bases match TRBD1. The CDR3 covers 14 residues. Looked up from germline, CDR1 is SGDLS and CDR2 is YYNGEE. J was trimmed by 3 bases and V by 0 bases; bases with no gene match: 0. In DNA form, the CDR3 reads TGTGCCAGCAGCGTAGGGACAGGTGGAAACACCATATATTTT. Its protein product is CASSVGTGGNTIYF.

The chain carries TRBV10-3 and TRBJ1-2, with D perhaps matching TRBD1 (6 bases). The CDR3 spans 15 residues. CDR1 is ENHRY, CDR2 SYGVKD, per germline. The V end was cut by 7 bases, the J end by 4 bases, with 19 bases between. For the CDR3, the DNA is TGTGCCATCAACCTGTCACAGGGAAGGTTCTATGGCTACACCTTC. Its protein product is CAINLSQGRFYGYTF.

The chain joins TRBV1 to TRBJ2-3; TRBD2, the table's D call, was not compared with the DNA. TRBV1 is noted as a pseudogene. The CDR3 is 18 residues long. CDR3 in DNA: TGCACCAGCAGCCAAGGCTCGGGACTCCACGCTCCTCCAGATACGCAGTATTTT. Translated: CTSSQGSGLHAPPDTQYF.

The rearrangement links TRBV19 to TRBJ2-7; D is possibly TRBD2 (5 bases). The CDR3 is 14 amino acids. Trimming removed 5 bases at V and 3 bases at J, with 14 bases between. Germline-derived CDR1 and CDR2 are LNHDA and SQIVND (reference sequence). The CDR3 protein is CASSSLDGDYEQYF. The CDR3 DNA is TGTGCCAGTAGTTCCTTAGACGGGGACTACGAGCAGTACTTC. Full variable domain (remainder filled in from reference TRBV19 and TRBJ2-7): DGGITQSPKYLFRKEGQNVTLSCEQNLNHDAMYWYRQDPGQGLRLIYYSQIVNDFQKGDIAEGYSVSREKKESFPLTVTSAQKNPTAFYLCASSSLDGDYEQYFGPGTRLTVT.

The rearrangement links TRBV6-4 to TRBJ2-5; D might be TRBD1 (6 bases). Judging by the DNA end, TRBJ2-7 fits better; the J call may be wrong. Looked up from germline, CDR1 is MRHNA and CDR2 is SNTAGT. The CDR3 covers 13 residues. CDR3 region: CASSQQQGSEQYF. In nucleotides, the CDR3 is TGTGCCAGCAGCCAGCAACAGGGATCCGAGCAGTACTTC.

This clone has more than one count but fewer than ten. The chain is built from TRBV11-3 and TRBJ2-3; 10 bases agree with TRBD2. Trimming removed 2 bases from V and 1 base from J; junction bases left unmatched: 3. Germline-derived CDR1 and CDR2 are SGHNT and YENEEA. The CDR3 length is 16 residues. This CDR3 reads CASSLKLAGGTDTQYF. The CDR3 bases are TGTGCCAGCAGCTTAAAGCTAGCGGGGGGCACAGATACGCAGTATTTT.

The chain employs TRBV2 and TRBJ1-6; no clear D gene. This CDR3 contains 14 residues. Germline V gene sequence: CDR1 SNHLY, CDR2 FYNNEI. Trimming removed 6 bases at V and 0 bases at J, with 6 bases between. This CDR3 reads CASRGSSYNSPLHF. CDR3 in DNA: TGTGCCAGCAGGGGGAGCTCCTATAATTCACCCCTCCACTTT.